Below, one TCR beta chain is given with its context. Its antigen is undetermined. This sample is part of a study of T-cell memory formation after mild COVID-19. At the level of the study: TCR clusters were largely donor specific.

Germline V gene sequence: CDR1 SNHLY, CDR2 FYNNEI. The V gene lost 8 bases and the J gene lost 2 bases, with 12 bases spanning the gap. There are 14 residues in the CDR3. A 5'RACE reaction primed in the constant segment made cDNA libraries of TCR alpha and TCR beta, and these carried sample barcodes and UMIs. TCRdb passed the 5' RACE reads through MiXCR, listing each CDR3 protein once. Of 200,000 or so distinct CDR3 sequences in the sample, approximately 20% were seen once. Findings of the study overall: Pre-infection memory already had some responding clones, implying cross-reactive memory joined. Shrinking CD4+ clones were chiefly CM and EM; CD8+ ones were chiefly EMRA.

V is TRBV2 and J is TRBJ1-4; D is undetermined. The clonotype originates from an adult woman who had mild COVID-19 (a few samples of this study predate the infection). Cell type and time point are not known. The material sequenced was PBMCs or a T cell subset sorted from them (not recorded which). In DNA form, the CDR3 reads TGTGCCAGCCTACTATCTCGGACTAATGAAAAACTGTTTTTT. Its translation: CASLLSRTNEKLFF.